This T cell receptor (beta chain) was recovered during a study of radiotherapy plus CTLA-4 blockade in lung cancer. Notes on the study in general: The study found tumor-derived TCR clones expanded in blood after radiotherapy plus ipilimumab. According to reports, early shifts in blood T cell clones, alongside interferon-beta, forecast response most accurately.

Per germline, CDR1 SGHRS and CDR2 YFSETQ. V was trimmed by 0 bases and J by 7 bases, leaving 11 bases between them. This CDR3 has 14 residues. Some clones are missing from TCRdb's copy, which holds only in-frame ones; the method was immunoSEQ multiplex PCR. The sample has about 66,000 clones, approximately 83% seen once. In the case of this clone: The antigen remains unidentified.

Those patients who had chemo-refractory metastatic non-small-cell lung cancer were given focal radiation along with CTLA-4 blockade through ipilimumab. The V and J genes are TRBV5-1 and TRBJ2-1, with a tentative D call TRBD2 (6 bases). This material consisted of peripheral blood, taken from a patient treated with radiotherapy plus ipilimumab. This clonotype was obtained from a human donor with non-small cell lung cancer who had a partial response to radiotherapy plus ipilimumab. This chain's CDR3 is CASSLAARGNEQFF. The DNA of the CDR3 is TGCGCCAGCAGCTTGGCGGCACGGGGGAATGAGCAGTTCTTC.